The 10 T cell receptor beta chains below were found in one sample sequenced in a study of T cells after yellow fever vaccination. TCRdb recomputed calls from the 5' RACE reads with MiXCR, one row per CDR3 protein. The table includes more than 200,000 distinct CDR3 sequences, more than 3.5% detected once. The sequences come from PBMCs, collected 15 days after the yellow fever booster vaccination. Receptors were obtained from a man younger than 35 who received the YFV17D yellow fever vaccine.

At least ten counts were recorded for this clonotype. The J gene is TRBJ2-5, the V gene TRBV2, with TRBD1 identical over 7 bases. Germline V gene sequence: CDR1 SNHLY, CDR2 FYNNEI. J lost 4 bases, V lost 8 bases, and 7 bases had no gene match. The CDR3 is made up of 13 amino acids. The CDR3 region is CASGRGYGETQYF. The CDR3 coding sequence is TGTGCCAGCGGCAGGGGGTACGGAGAGACCCAGTACTTC.

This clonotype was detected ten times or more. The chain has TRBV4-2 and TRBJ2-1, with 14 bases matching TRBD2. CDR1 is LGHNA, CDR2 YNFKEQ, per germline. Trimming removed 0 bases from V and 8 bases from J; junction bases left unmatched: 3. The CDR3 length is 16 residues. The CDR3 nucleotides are TGTGCCAGCAGCCAAGATGGGGGACTAGCGGGGGATGAGCAGTTCTTC. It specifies CASSQDGGLAGDEQFF.

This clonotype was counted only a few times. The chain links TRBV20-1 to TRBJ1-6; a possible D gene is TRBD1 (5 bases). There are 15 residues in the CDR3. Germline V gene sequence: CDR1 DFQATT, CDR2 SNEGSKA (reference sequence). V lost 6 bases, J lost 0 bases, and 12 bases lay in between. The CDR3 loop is CSARRGNSYNSPLHF. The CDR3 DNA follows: TGCAGTGCCCGGCGGGGGAACTCCTATAATTCACCCCTCCACTTT.

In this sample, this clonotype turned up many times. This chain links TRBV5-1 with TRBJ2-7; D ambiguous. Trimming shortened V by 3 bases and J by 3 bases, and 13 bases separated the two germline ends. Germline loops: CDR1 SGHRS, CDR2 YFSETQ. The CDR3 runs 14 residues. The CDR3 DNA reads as TGCGCCAGCAGCTCCTTTGGGTTGATCTACGAGCAGTACTTC. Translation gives CASSSFGLIYEQYF.

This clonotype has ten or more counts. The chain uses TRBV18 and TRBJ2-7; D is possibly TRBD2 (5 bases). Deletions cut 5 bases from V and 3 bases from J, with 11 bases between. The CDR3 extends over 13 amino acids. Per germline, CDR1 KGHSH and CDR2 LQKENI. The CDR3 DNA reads TGTGCCAGCTCAACCGGACTTCTCTACGAGCAGTACGTC. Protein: CASSTGLLYEQYV.

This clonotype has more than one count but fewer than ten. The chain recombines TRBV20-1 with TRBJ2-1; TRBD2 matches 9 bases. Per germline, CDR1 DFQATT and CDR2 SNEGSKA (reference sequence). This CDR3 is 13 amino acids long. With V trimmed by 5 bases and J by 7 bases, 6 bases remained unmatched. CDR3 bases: TGCAGTGCTCTGGCGGGGGGGAGAAATGAGCAGTTCTTC. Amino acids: CSALAGGRNEQFF.

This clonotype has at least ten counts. The DNA for the CDR3 is TGCAGTGCTGGACTAGCGGGGGGAGGAGAGACCCAGTACTTC. Residues: CSAGLAGGGETQYF. The chain is built from TRBV20-1 and TRBJ2-5; 14 nucleotides align to TRBD2. The CDR3 loop spans 14 amino acids. Germline values: CDR1 DFQATT, CDR2 SNEGSKA (reference sequence). The V and J ends lost 5 bases and 4 bases, in that order; junction bases with no gene match: 3.

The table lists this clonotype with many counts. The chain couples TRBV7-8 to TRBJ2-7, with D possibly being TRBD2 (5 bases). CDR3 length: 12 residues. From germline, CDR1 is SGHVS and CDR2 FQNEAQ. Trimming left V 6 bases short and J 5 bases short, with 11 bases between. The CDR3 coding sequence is TGTGCCAGCAGTCTAGCTACGGACGAGCAGTACGTC. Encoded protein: CASSLATDEQYV.

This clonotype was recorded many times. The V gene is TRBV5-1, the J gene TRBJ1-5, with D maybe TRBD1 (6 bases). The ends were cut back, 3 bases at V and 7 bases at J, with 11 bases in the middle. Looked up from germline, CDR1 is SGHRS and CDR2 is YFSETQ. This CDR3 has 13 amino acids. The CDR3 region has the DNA TGCGCCAGCAGCTCGTTCGGGGGCCAGCCCCAGCATTTT. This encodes CASSSFGGQPQHF.

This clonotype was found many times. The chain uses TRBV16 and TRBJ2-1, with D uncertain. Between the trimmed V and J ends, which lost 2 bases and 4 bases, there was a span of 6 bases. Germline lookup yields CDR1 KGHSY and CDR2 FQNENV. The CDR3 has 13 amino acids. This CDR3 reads CASSQLGYNEQFF. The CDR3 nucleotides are TGTGCCAGCAGCCAACTGGGATACAATGAGCAGTTCTTC.